The 6 T cell receptor beta chains in this list originate from one sample, sequenced in a study of blood T cell repertoires in COVID-19. Using immunoSEQ multiplex PCR, the repertoire was profiled, and TCRdb retains in-frame clones only, with some absent. The repertoire holds 75,000 to 100,000 clones, about 85% seen once, with around 11% in the top ten. The source material was peripheral blood. These receptor sequences come from a woman older than 75 with acute or convalescent COVID-19.

V usage is TRBV5-4 and J usage is TRBJ2-7; 9 nucleotides agree with TRBD1. Germline V gene sequence: CDR1 SGHNT, CDR2 YYREEE (reference sequence). V was clipped by 4 bases and J by 4 bases; unmatched bases: 9. The length of the CDR3 is 15 residues. The CDR3 sequence: CASSDQSTGGYEQYV. DNA for the CDR3: TGTGCCAGCAGCGATCAATCGACAGGGGGTTACGAGCAGTACGTC.

V and J are TRBV28 and TRBJ1-1; 9 positions match TRBD1. V lost 5 bases, J lost 9 bases, and 4 bases stayed unmatched. The CDR3 contains 12 residues. CDR1 is MDHEN, CDR2 SYDVKM, per germline. The CDR3, as DNA: TGTGCCAGCAGTCTGGGGACAGGGAAAGCTTTCTTT. Translated, it gives CASSLGTGKAFF. Variable domain in full (rest from reference TRBV28 and TRBJ1-1): DVKVTQSSRYLVKRTGEKVFLECVQDMDHENMFWYRQDPGLGLRLIYFSYDVKMKEKGDIPEGYSVSREKKERFSLILESASTNQTSMYLCASSLGTGKAFFGQGTRLTVV.

The chain joins TRBV12-3 or TRBV12-4 to TRBJ1-1, with D possibly TRBD1 on 5 matching bases. V gave up 3 bases and J gave up 5 bases, with 7 bases separating them. The CDR3 extends over 12 amino acids. The CDR3 region is CASSFGHTEAFF. The CDR3 DNA is TGTGCCAGCAGTTTCGGACATACTGAAGCTTTCTTT.

The chain carries TRBV18 and TRBJ2-3; TRBD1 aligns across 9 bases. The CDR3 consists of 17 residues. V was clipped by 6 bases and J by 6 bases; unmatched bases: 16. Per germline, CDR1 KGHSH and CDR2 LQKENI. The CDR3: CASSPGTGRTGTDTQYF. CDR3 nucleotide sequence: TGTGCCAGCTCTCCCGGGACAGGGCGGACAGGTACGGATACGCAGTATTTT.

The chain recombines TRBV28 with TRBJ2-1; D is perhaps TRBD2 (6 bases). V was shortened by 1 base and J by 9 bases, with 10 bases between the two germline ends. This CDR3 comprises 13 residues. From germline, CDR1 is MDHEN and CDR2 SYDVKM. The CDR3 DNA sequence: TGTGCCAGCAGTTTATCTTCGCGGGGTGAGCAGTTCTTC. It translates to CASSLSSRGEQFF.

This rearrangement joins TRBV11-2 to TRBJ1-3; D call uncertain. Germline lookup yields CDR1 SGHAT and CDR2 FQNNGV. V was pared by 4 bases and J by 9 bases, with 16 bases between. This CDR3 contains 14 residues. CDR3 coding DNA: TGTGCCAGCAGCTCCCCCCCAGACATGTCCACCATATATTTT. Amino acid sequence: CASSSPPDMSTIYF.